Below, 27 T cell receptor beta chains from the same sample are listed, as sequenced in a study of blood T cell repertoires in COVID-19 (dated by TCRdb to the early 2020s). Library method: the immunoSEQ multiplex PCR assay. As stored in TCRdb, this immuneACCESS dataset retains in-frame rearrangements with V and J assigned. A fraction of the clones does not appear; measured against another copy, unresolved V genes explain less than half of the discrepancy, and the remainder lacks a known reason. The sample table holds 200,000 or so clones, of which about 87% were seen once. The ten largest clones add up to less than 2% of the sample. The specimen sequenced was peripheral blood. The receptors shown here come from a man between 65 and 85 years old with acute or convalescent COVID-19.

This clone appeared once. Here the CDR3 DNA reads TGTGCCAGCAGCCAAGATAGCAGGGGGCTTACTGAGCAGTTCTTC. Its protein product is CASSQDSRGLTEQFF. This rearrangement joins TRBV14 to TRBJ2-1; TRBD1 aligns across 8 bases. CDR3 length: 15 amino acids. Trimming at V came to 0 bases and at J to 9 bases, leaving 7 bases not matched to a gene. Germline V CDR1 and CDR2: SGHDN, FVKESK.

The gene calls are TRBV4-1 and TRBJ2-1; possible D gene TRBD2, 5 bases. The CDR3 length is 16 residues. Germline V gene sequence: CDR1 MGHRA, CDR2 YSYEKL. The ends were cut back, 1 base at V and 4 bases at J, with 14 bases in the middle. CDR3 in DNA: TGCGCCAGCAGCCAAGTTTCGGGATTTAGGTACAATGAGCAGTTCTTC. It yields the protein CASSQVSGFRYNEQFF.

The chain joins TRBV6-5 to TRBJ2-7, with 12 bases matching TRBD2. The germline V gene encodes CDR1 MNHEY and CDR2 SVGAGI. The CDR3 has 14 residues. V was clipped by 5 bases and J by 7 bases; unmatched bases: 6. CDR3 DNA: TGTGCCAGCAGTCGACTAGCGGGAGTGGTGGAGCAGTACTTC. This encodes CASSRLAGVVEQYF.

The chain couples TRBV19 to TRBJ1-5, with TRBD1 matching 7 bases. The CDR3 is made up of 14 amino acids. CDR1 and CDR2 (germline): LNHDA, SQIVND (reference sequence). V lost 4 bases, J lost 9 bases, and 9 bases stayed unmatched. The CDR3 is CASSTTGAAGPQHF. CDR3 DNA: TGTGCCAGTAGTACCACAGGGGCGGCGGGGCCCCAGCATTTT.

The chain combines TRBV7-9 with TRBJ2-7; TRBD1 aligns across 9 bases. The germline V gene encodes CDR1 SEHNR and CDR2 FQNEAQ (reference sequence). The CDR3 has 15 amino acids. V was clipped by 5 bases and J by 2 bases; unmatched bases: 7. For the CDR3, the DNA is TGTGCCAGCAGCAAACCCGGGACAGGGACCTACGAGCAGTACTTC. Amino acid sequence: CASSKPGTGTYEQYF.

The V and J genes are TRBV2 and TRBJ2-1; no clear D. Per the germline V gene, CDR1 is SNHLY and CDR2 is FYNNEI. The CDR3 length is 14 residues. V was cut by 7 bases and J by 0 bases, with 10 bases left in between. For the CDR3, the DNA is TGTGCCAGCAAGTCACTAAGCTCCTACAATGAGCAGTTCTTC. It is translated as CASKSLSSYNEQFF.

This clone was observed once. J is TRBJ1-6 and V is TRBV5-1; unclear D gene. CDR3 length equals 15 residues. Germline V gene lookup returns CDR1 SGHRS and CDR2 YFSETQ. Deletions cut 1 base from V and 4 bases from J, with 9 bases between. The CDR3 region has the DNA TGCGCCAGCAGCTTGTCCCCGGGGTATAATTCACCCCTCCACTTT. This gives the protein CASSLSPGYNSPLHF.

The gene calls are TRBV2 and TRBJ2-3, with 9 bases lining up with TRBD2. CDR3 length: 17 residues. CDR1 is SNHLY, CDR2 FYNNEI, per germline. J was trimmed by 2 bases and V by 8 bases; bases with no gene match: 14. Here the CDR3 reads CASHFFPSGTYTDTQYF. The CDR3 DNA reads TGTGCCAGCCATTTCTTCCCTAGCGGGACTTACACAGATACGCAGTATTTT.

The V call is TRBV28, the J call TRBJ1-5; TRBD1 is a possible D gene (6 bases). The V gene lost 6 bases and the J gene lost 7 bases, with 19 bases spanning the gap. The CDR3 loop spans 15 amino acids. Germline assignment: CDR1 MDHEN and CDR2 SYDVKM. The CDR3 reads CASSPTGGALQPQHF. For the CDR3, the DNA is TGTGCCAGCAGCCCTACGGGGGGCGCTTTGCAGCCCCAGCATTTT.

This clone has just one count. The genes are TRBV7-9 and TRBJ1-2; a weak D match, TRBD1 (5 bases). Trimming pared 3 bases from V and 3 bases from J, leaving 17 bases between. The CDR3 length is 16 residues. CDR1 and CDR2 from the germline V gene are SEHNR and FQNEAQ (reference sequence). As DNA, the CDR3 is TGTGCCAGCAGCTTGACGGGTACGGAAGGGGACTATGGCTACACCTTC. This translates into CASSLTGTEGDYGYTF.

In this sample, this clone turned up once. The chain carries TRBV27 and TRBJ1-3, with no clear D. The germline gives CDR1 MNHEY, CDR2 SMNVEV (reference sequence). The CDR3 totals 14 residues. Between the trimmed V and J ends, which lost 4 bases and 0 bases, there was a span of 7 bases. The CDR3 protein is CASSSTSSGNTIYF. The CDR3, as DNA: TGTGCCAGCAGTTCCACTAGCTCTGGAAACACCATATATTTT.

The chain joins TRBV5-1 to TRBJ1-4; a weak D match, TRBD1 (6 bases). CDR1 is SGHRS and CDR2 is YFSETQ in the germline V gene. Trimming stripped 4 bases from V and 0 bases from J, with 10 bases between. This CDR3 has 15 amino acids. Here the CDR3 DNA reads TGCGCCAGCAGCGTTCAGGGGACAACTAATGAAAAACTGTTTTTT. Its protein product is CASSVQGTTNEKLFF.

This clone was counted a single time. The chain recombines TRBV9 with TRBJ2-5, with D possibly TRBD2 on 6 matching bases. The CDR3 is 15 residues long. Germline V gene lookup returns CDR1 SGDLS and CDR2 YYNGEE. V shed 0 bases and J shed 7 bases, with 16 bases lying between them. DNA for the CDR3: TGTGCCAGCAGCGTAGAAGATAGCGGAGATGGGACCCAGTACTTC. Protein: CASSVEDSGDGTQYF.

The chain employs TRBV9 and TRBJ1-2, with TRBD1 matching 7 bases. V shed 4 bases and J 1 base; nucleotides not matched to a gene: 7. Per the germline V gene, CDR1 is SGDLS and CDR2 is YYNGEE. The CDR3 has 15 residues. The CDR3 DNA sequence: TGTGCCAGCAGCAAGTCAGGGGGGCTTAACTATGGCTACACCTTC. It encodes CASSKSGGLNYGYTF.

This chain joins TRBV19 and TRBJ2-5, with TRBD2 identical over 9 bases. V lost 4 bases to trimming and J lost 5 bases; unmatched junction nucleotides: 8. The CDR3 totals 15 residues. CDR1 is LNHDA, CDR2 SQIVND, per germline (reference sequence). The CDR3 loop reads CASSTTSGPGETQYF. The CDR3 DNA reads TGTGCCAGTAGTACGACTAGCGGACCGGGTGAGACCCAGTACTTC.

This rearrangement joins TRBV15 to TRBJ2-5; tentative D call: TRBD1 (5 bases). Germline V gene data show CDR1 as LNHNV and CDR2 as YYDKDF (reference sequence). Trimming took 5 bases from V and 3 from J, leaving 10 bases between them. The CDR3 has 13 amino acids. The CDR3 nucleotides read TGTGCCACCAGCCCTAGACAGAAAGAGACCCAGTACTTC. Translating it yields CATSPRQKETQYF.

V usage is TRBV19 and J usage is TRBJ1-2; 10 bases map to TRBD1. The CDR3 has 15 residues. Trimming at V came to 7 bases and at J to 2 bases, leaving 7 bases not matched to a gene. The V gene's germline CDR1 is LNHDA and CDR2 SQIVND (reference sequence). CDR3 sequence reads: CASKDRGSYNYGYTF. CDR3 nucleotide sequence: TGTGCCAGTAAGGACAGGGGGTCTTACAACTATGGCTACACCTTC.

V usage is TRBV5-5 and J usage is TRBJ2-2; 8 bases fit TRBD1. The V gene's germline CDR1 is SGHKS and CDR2 YYEKEE (reference sequence). This CDR3 region has 16 residues. V lost 1 base and J lost 4; bases outside the gene matches: 6. As DNA, the CDR3 is TGTGCCAGCAGCTTGAACCCTGACAGGGGCACCGGGGAGCTGTTTTTT. Its protein product is CASSLNPDRGTGELFF.

This clone appeared once. This chain links TRBV3-1 (or the pseudogene TRBV3-2) with TRBJ1-2; unclear D gene. The CDR3 is 12 residues long. V dropped 4 bases and J dropped 2 bases, with 5 bases sitting between them. CDR1 and CDR2 (germline): LGHDT, YNNKEL (reference sequence). DNA of the CDR3: TGTGCCAGCAGCCCCGGGAACTATGGCTACACCTTC. Protein product: CASSPGNYGYTF.

This chain links TRBV6-5 with TRBJ1-6; possibly TRBD1 for D (6 bases). Germline values: CDR1 MNHEY, CDR2 SVGAGI. With 5 bases removed from V and 8 bases from J, the gap between germline ends came to 13 bases. The CDR3 consists of 14 residues. This chain's CDR3 is CASSRYRVHSPLHF. For the CDR3, the DNA is TGTGCCAGCAGTCGCTACAGGGTTCATTCACCCCTCCACTTT.

This clone was observed once. V gene TRBV5-4 combines with J gene TRBJ2-2; D perhaps matches TRBD2 (5 bases). With 3 bases removed from V and 7 bases from J, the gap between germline ends came to 7 bases. The CDR3 covers 12 residues. Per the germline V gene, CDR1 is SGHNT and CDR2 is YYREEE (reference sequence). CDR3 DNA: TGTGCCAGCAGCTCCCGGGACGGGGAGCTGTTTTTT. It is translated as CASSSRDGELFF. Full variable domain (rest looked up from reference TRBV5-4 and TRBJ2-2): ETGVTQSPTHLIKTRGQQVTLRCSSQSGHNTVSWYQQALGQGPQFIFQYYREEENGRGNFPPRFSGLQFPNYSSELNVNALELDDSALYLCASSSRDGELFFGEGSRLTVL.

Only a few counts were recorded for this clone. This rearrangement joins TRBV7-8 to TRBJ1-2, with 7 bases matching TRBD1. CDR1 is SGHVS, CDR2 FQNEAQ, per germline. With 5 bases clipped from V and 1 base from J, the junction kept 7 bases outside the gene matches. This CDR3 contains 15 residues. Here the CDR3 DNA reads TGTGCCAGCAGCGCAGGGACAGTAAATAACTATGGCTACACCTTC. The encoded protein is CASSAGTVNNYGYTF.

About this clone: Other DNA sequences from this sample encode an identical CDR3 as well. V gene TRBV30 combines with J gene TRBJ1-1, with 8 bases identical to TRBD1. CDR1 GTSNPN and CDR2 SVGIG come from the germline V gene (reference sequence). V lost 5 bases and J lost 5; bases outside the gene matches: 4. The length of the CDR3 is 12 residues. CDR3 sequence (DNA): TGTGCCTGGGGGACAGGTCGAACTGAAGCTTTCTTT. This sequence encodes CAWGTGRTEAFF.

Only one count was recorded for this clone. V and J are TRBV7-2 and TRBJ1-5; possibly TRBD1 for D (6 bases). This CDR3 comprises 15 residues. In germline, CDR1 is SGHTA, CDR2 FQGNSA. Trimming cost V 0 bases and J 3 bases, with 9 bases left between them. The CDR3: CASSLAGQINQPQHF. CDR3 bases: TGTGCCAGCAGCTTAGCAGGACAGATCAATCAGCCCCAGCATTTT.

In its sample, this clone was seen a few times. The CDR3 DNA follows: TGTGCCTGGACAGAGGACAGGGGGAAATTTATTAATTCACCCCTCCACTTT. Encoded protein: CAWTEDRGKFINSPLHF. The chain has TRBV30 and TRBJ1-6, with 10 bases matching TRBD1. This CDR3 spans 17 amino acids. V was clipped by 4 bases and J by 6 bases; unmatched bases: 12. The germline CDR1 and CDR2 sequences are GTSNPN and SVGIG (reference sequence).

The chain couples TRBV14 to TRBJ1-4, with D maybe TRBD1 (6 bases). V dropped 4 bases and J dropped 5 bases, with 14 bases sitting between them. There are 15 residues in the CDR3. CDR1 is SGHDN and CDR2 is FVKESK in the germline V gene. The CDR3 spells CASSPWGGGNEKLFF. CDR3 DNA sequence: TGTGCCAGCAGCCCCTGGGGGGGCGGAAATGAAAAACTGTTTTTT.

This clone was seen a single time. V and J are TRBV29-1 and TRBJ1-1; possible D gene TRBD1, 5 bases. Germline values: CDR1 SQVTM, CDR2 ANQGSEA. The CDR3 spans 15 residues. Between the trimmed V and J ends, which lost 5 bases and 1 base, there was a span of 17 bases. CDR3 amino acids: CSVNPRVTGNTEAFF. CDR3 coding DNA: TGCAGCGTTAACCCGAGAGTAACAGGGAACACTGAAGCTTTCTTT.